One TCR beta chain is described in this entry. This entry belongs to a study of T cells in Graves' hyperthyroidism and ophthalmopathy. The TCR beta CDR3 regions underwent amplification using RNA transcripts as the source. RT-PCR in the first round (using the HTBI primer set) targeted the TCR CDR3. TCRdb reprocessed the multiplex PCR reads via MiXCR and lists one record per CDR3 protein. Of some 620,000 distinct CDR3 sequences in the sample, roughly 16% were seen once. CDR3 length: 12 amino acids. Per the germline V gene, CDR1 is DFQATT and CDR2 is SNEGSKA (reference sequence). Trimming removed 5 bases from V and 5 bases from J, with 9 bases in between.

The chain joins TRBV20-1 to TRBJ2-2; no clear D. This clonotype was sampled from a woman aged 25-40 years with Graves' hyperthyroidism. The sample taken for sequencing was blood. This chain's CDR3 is CSAPDGTGELFF. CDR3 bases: TGCAGTGCTCCGGACGGGACCGGGGAGCTGTTTTTT.